The 2 T cell receptor beta chains below were found in one sample sequenced in a study of blood T cell repertoires in COVID-19. Sequenced by immunoSEQ multiplex PCR; TCRdb stores in-frame clones only, minus some. Among some 320,000 clones listed, around 87% were seen once. Sequencing was carried out using PBMCs or T cells enriched from blood (not recorded which). These receptors were obtained from a young woman who had recovered from COVID-19.

V gene TRBV30 combines with J gene TRBJ2-5; the D gene is possibly TRBD2 (5 bases). CDR1 is GTSNPN and CDR2 is SVGIG in the germline V gene (reference sequence). This CDR3 contains 16 residues. The ends were cut back, 2 bases at V and 1 base at J, with 17 bases in the middle. CDR3 nucleotides: TGTGCCTGGAGTCCTCTACGACCGGGAACCCAAGAGACCCAGTACTTC. It specifies CAWSPLRPGTQETQYF.

This clone turned up a few times. In DNA form, the CDR3 reads TGCGCCAGCAGCCCTCAGGGAACCGGAAACACCATATATTTT. Residues: CASSPQGTGNTIYF. The rearrangement links TRBV5-1 to TRBJ1-3, with a tentative D call TRBD1 (5 bases). Germline loops: CDR1 SGHRS, CDR2 YFSETQ. This CDR3 is built from 14 residues. The germline V and J ends were trimmed by 4 bases and 4 bases, with 12 bases remaining between them.